One sample yielded the 19 T cell receptor beta chains listed below, sequenced in a study of shared clonotypes between healthy human individuals. Sequencing was performed with immunoSEQ multiplex PCR; in TCRdb, only in-frame clones are kept and a portion is missing. This sample has more than 2 million clones, with about 94% found just once. CD8 cells classed as naive were CD45RO-negative and positively selected for CCR7, excluding terminally differentiated effector memory CD45RA+ cells. The sequenced material came from naive CD8+ T cells sorted from blood. Receptor source: a man aged 18 to 29 in good health.

Concerning this clone itself: At one end the junction does not follow the germline gene, possibly because of a read error. The chain links TRBV11-3 to TRBJ1-4, with 9 positions matching TRBD1. Germline V lookup: CDR1 SGHNT, CDR2 YENEEA. This CDR3 comprises 13 residues. The CDR3 protein is CASSFGDREILFF. The CDR3 nucleotides read TGTGCCAGCAGCTTCGGGGACAGGGAAATACTGTTTTTT.

This sequence joins TRBV6-1 and TRBJ2-3, with TRBD2 matching 7 bases. The CDR3 covers 15 residues. The V gene end was trimmed by 1 base and the J gene end by 1 base; junction bases not matched to a gene: 2. CDR1 is MNHNS and CDR2 is SASEGT in the germline V gene. CDR3 DNA: TGTGCCAGCAGTGAAGTGGGAGGGGGCACAGATACGCAGTATTTT. The encoded protein is CASSEVGGGTDTQYF.

The chain recombines TRBV6-5 with TRBJ2-7; 12 bases are a match to TRBD2. J gave up 5 bases and V 7 bases, and 3 bases lay outside the gene matches. The CDR3 consists of 13 residues. The germline gives CDR1 MNHEY, CDR2 SVGAGI. Here the CDR3 DNA reads TGTGCCAGCACCCGACTAGCGGGAGACGAGCAGTACTTC. Its translation: CASTRLAGDEQYF.

The chain employs TRBV29-1 and TRBJ2-2, with D tentatively TRBD1 (5 bases). Germline V CDR1 and CDR2: SQVTM, ANQGSEA. The ends were cut back, 4 bases at V and 6 bases at J, with 15 bases in the middle. This CDR3 has 14 amino acids. CDR3 coding DNA: TGCAGCGTTGGGGGTCAGGGTGGAGCCGGGGAGCTGTTTTTT. This encodes CSVGGQGGAGELFF.

On this clone itself: Other DNA sequences in this sample translate to the same CDR3. V gene TRBV27 combines with J gene TRBJ2-3; no clear D gene. Germline assignment: CDR1 MNHEY and CDR2 SMNVEV (reference sequence). The V gene lost 2 bases and the J gene lost 0 bases, with 6 bases spanning the gap. CDR3 length equals 14 residues. The CDR3 nucleotides are TGTGCCAGCAGTTTAGGAGTAAGCACAGATACGCAGTATTTT. The encoded protein is CASSLGVSTDTQYF.

The chain combines TRBV5-5 with TRBJ2-2; TRBD2 matches 8 bases. There are 15 residues in the CDR3. With 6 bases clipped from V and 4 bases from J, the junction kept 8 bases outside the gene matches. Germline CDR1 and CDR2: SGHKS and YYEKEE (reference sequence). CDR3 in amino acids: CASTPRGALTGELFF. The DNA for the CDR3 is TGTGCCAGCACCCCGCGGGGGGCGCTCACCGGGGAGCTGTTTTTT.

The rearrangement uses TRBV5-6 and TRBJ2-7; D might be TRBD1 (5 bases). The CDR3 spans 16 residues. The V gene lost 3 bases and the J gene lost 3 bases, with 19 bases spanning the gap. The germline V gene encodes CDR1 SGHDT and CDR2 YYEEEE. The CDR3 reads CASSSLDKQEIYEQYF. Written as DNA, the CDR3 is TGTGCCAGCAGCTCTTTAGACAAACAGGAGATCTACGAGCAGTACTTC.

The gene calls are TRBV5-6 and TRBJ1-1; 12 bases agree with TRBD1. The CDR3 runs 18 residues. The ends lost 3 bases at V and 0 bases at J; junction bases unmatched: 9. Germline loops: CDR1 SGHDT, CDR2 YYEEEE. CDR3 nucleotides: TGTGCCAGCAGCTGGTGGGACAGGGGGCTGGTAATGAACACTGAAGCTTTCTTT. This gives the protein CASSWWDRGLVMNTEAFF.

This chain links TRBV5-4 with TRBJ1-1; D might be TRBD1 (5 bases). Germline CDR1 reads SGHNT; CDR2 reads YYREEE (reference sequence). The CDR3 covers 13 residues. V shed 1 base and J shed 5 bases, with 9 bases lying between them. The CDR3 sequence: CASSLRSGTEAFF. In DNA, the CDR3 is TGTGCCAGCAGCTTGCGGTCAGGGACTGAAGCTTTCTTT.

This chain uses TRBV27 with TRBJ2-1; TRBD2 agrees at 7 bases. Per germline, CDR1 MNHEY and CDR2 SMNVEV (reference sequence). The CDR3 totals 17 residues. J was trimmed by 5 bases and V by 1 base; bases with no gene match: 11. The CDR3 spells CASSLLAGPGGHNEQFF. CDR3 coding DNA: TGTGCCAGCAGTTTATTAGCGGGTCCTGGAGGGCACAATGAGCAGTTCTTC.

The chain employs TRBV7-9 and TRBJ2-2; no definite D call. Germline V gives CDR1 SEHNR, CDR2 FQNEAQ (reference sequence). This CDR3 comprises 15 residues. Trimming took off 1 base at V and 1 base at J, with 7 bases between the two ends. CDR3 sequence reads: CASSLEYRNTGELFF. As DNA, the CDR3 is TGTGCCAGCAGCTTAGAATACAGGAACACCGGGGAGCTGTTTTTT.

This clone was counted between two and nine times. The chain carries TRBV30 and TRBJ1-1; TRBD1 matches at 7 bases. The CDR3 has 14 amino acids. Germline V gene lookup returns CDR1 GTSNPN and CDR2 SVGIG (reference sequence). The V gene end was trimmed by 2 bases and the J gene end by 4 bases; junction bases not matched to a gene: 7. The CDR3 DNA sequence: TGTGCCTGGAGTTTTCAGGGGGTGGTCACTGAAGCTTTCTTT. Translation: CAWSFQGVVTEAFF.

The V call is TRBV11-2, the J call TRBJ2-7; tentative D call: TRBD1 (6 bases). With 5 bases removed from V and 3 bases from J, the gap between germline ends came to 20 bases. Germline V lookup: CDR1 SGHAT, CDR2 FQNNGV. CDR3 length equals 16 residues. The CDR3 bases are TGTGCCAGCAGCCCACCCCGAACCACAGGGTTCTACGAGCAGTACTTC. Amino acids: CASSPPRTTGFYEQYF.

This chain joins TRBV28 and TRBJ1-2; D is perhaps TRBD1 (6 bases). CDR1 and CDR2 (germline): MDHEN, SYDVKM. The CDR3 spans 16 residues. The V gene lost 1 base and the J gene lost 0 bases, with 12 bases spanning the gap. The CDR3 nucleotides are TGTGCCAGCAGTTTATCTGTTGGGACAACTAACTATGGCTACACCTTC. Translating it yields CASSLSVGTTNYGYTF.

This chain connects TRBV29-1 to TRBJ2-7, with TRBD1 identical over 8 bases. Germline loops: CDR1 SQVTM, CDR2 ANQGSEA. V lost 6 bases, J lost 1 base, and 5 bases stayed unmatched. This CDR3 region has 13 residues. DNA for the CDR3: TGCAGCGTCGCGACAGGGGTTTCCTACGAGCAGTACTTC. Translating gives CSVATGVSYEQYF.

This chain joins TRBV4-3 and TRBJ1-2; TRBD1 is a possible D gene (5 bases). Trimming removed 0 bases from V and 4 bases from J, with 9 bases in between. The CDR3 extends over 14 amino acids. Per the germline V gene, CDR1 is LGHNA and CDR2 is YSLEER. CDR3 amino acids: CASSQEGDAYGYTF. The CDR3 bases are TGCGCCAGCAGCCAAGAGGGGGACGCCTATGGCTACACCTTC.

V is TRBV19 and J is TRBJ2-7; TRBD2 might be the D (6 bases). Germline values: CDR1 LNHDA, CDR2 SQIVND (reference sequence). The CDR3 sequence is 16 residues long. V dropped 4 bases and J dropped 1 base, with 17 bases sitting between them. The CDR3 DNA follows: TGTGCCAGTAGTAGGGGGGTGGCAGAGTATTCCTACGAGCAGTACTTC. It codes for CASSRGVAEYSYEQYF.

The V gene is TRBV10-3, the J gene TRBJ1-2; D is undetermined. Trimming stripped 3 bases from V and 4 bases from J, with 15 bases between. CDR1 and CDR2 (germline): ENHRY, SYGVKD. CDR3 length: 15 residues. For the CDR3, the DNA is TGTGCCATCAGTGAAGCAGACGGAACCATCTATGGCTACACCTTC. As protein: CAISEADGTIYGYTF.

The chain links TRBV6-1 to TRBJ2-5; D unclear. V dropped 1 base and J dropped 5 bases, with 17 bases sitting between them. The CDR3 has 16 amino acids. Germline CDR1 reads MNHNS; CDR2 reads SASEGT. This chain's CDR3 is CASSEGPGLLRETQYF. In DNA, the CDR3 is TGTGCCAGCAGTGAAGGTCCCGGCCTACTGCGGGAGACCCAGTACTTC.